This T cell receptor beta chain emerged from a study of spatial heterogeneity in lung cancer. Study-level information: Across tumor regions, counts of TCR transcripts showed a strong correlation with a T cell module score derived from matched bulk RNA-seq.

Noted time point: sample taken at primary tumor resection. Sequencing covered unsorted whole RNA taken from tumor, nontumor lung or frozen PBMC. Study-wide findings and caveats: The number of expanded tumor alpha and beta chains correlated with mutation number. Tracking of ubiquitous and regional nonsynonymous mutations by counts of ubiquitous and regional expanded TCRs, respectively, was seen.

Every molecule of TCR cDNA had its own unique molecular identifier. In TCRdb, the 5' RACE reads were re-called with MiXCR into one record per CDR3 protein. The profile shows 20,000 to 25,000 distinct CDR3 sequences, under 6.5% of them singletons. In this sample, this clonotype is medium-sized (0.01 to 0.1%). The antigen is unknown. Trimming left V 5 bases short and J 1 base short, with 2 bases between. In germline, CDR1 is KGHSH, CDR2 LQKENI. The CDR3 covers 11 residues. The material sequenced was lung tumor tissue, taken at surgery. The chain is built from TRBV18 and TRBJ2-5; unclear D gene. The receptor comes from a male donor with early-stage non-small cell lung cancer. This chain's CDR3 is CASSTQETQYF. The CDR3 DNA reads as TGTGCCAGCTCAACCCAAGAGACCCAGTACTTC.